This T cell receptor (beta chain) was sequenced during a study of Graves' ophthalmopathy and Graves' hyperthyroidism. Concerning this clonotype: No antigen is known for it.

As the template, RNA transcripts were used to amplify TCR beta CDR3 regions. First-round RT-PCR used HTBI primers; second-round multiplex PCR followed. TCRdb re-called the multiplex PCR reads through MiXCR, storing one row per CDR3 protein. Among 260,000 or so distinct CDR3 sequences listed, around 45% were seen once. Study observations and caveats: Separation of ophthalmopathy from stable hyperthyroidism was achieved by a 13-signature model, at about 90% sensitivity and under 83% specificity.

The PBMCs originated from over 9 ml of fresh peripheral blood. CDR3 length: 14 amino acids. Looked up from germline, CDR1 is SGHKS and CDR2 is YYEKEE (reference sequence). V was pared by 3 bases and J by 1 base, with 10 bases between. This receptor was taken from an adult man with Graves' ophthalmopathy. Sequenced input: peripheral blood. V gene TRBV5-5 combines with J gene TRBJ1-1; a weak D match, TRBD1 (6 bases). The CDR3 is CASSSGTWNTEAFF. DNA of the CDR3: TGTGCCAGCAGCTCCGGGACATGGAACACTGAAGCTTTCTTT.